The T cell receptor (beta chain) described here comes from a study of cytomegalovirus exposure and HLA in healthy donors. A word on this clone: Its antigen is not identified.

TCRdb's copy holds only in-frame clones and misses some; the assay was immunoSEQ multiplex PCR. The table includes about 280,000 clones, approximately 88% detected once. The CDR3 spans 12 residues. From germline, CDR1 is MDHEN and CDR2 SYDVKM. Trimming removed 2 bases at V and 4 bases at J, with 5 bases between. Study-level points and caveats: Cytomegalovirus status was reportedly diagnosed by the classifier with high sensitivity and specificity.

Sequencing was performed on PBMCs. The chain joins TRBV28 to TRBJ1-1; no clear D gene. This TCR derives from a young woman in good health and CMV-seronegative. In nucleotides, the CDR3 is TGTGCCAGCAGTTTACTAGTCACTGAAGCTTTCTTT. Residues: CASSLLVTEAFF.